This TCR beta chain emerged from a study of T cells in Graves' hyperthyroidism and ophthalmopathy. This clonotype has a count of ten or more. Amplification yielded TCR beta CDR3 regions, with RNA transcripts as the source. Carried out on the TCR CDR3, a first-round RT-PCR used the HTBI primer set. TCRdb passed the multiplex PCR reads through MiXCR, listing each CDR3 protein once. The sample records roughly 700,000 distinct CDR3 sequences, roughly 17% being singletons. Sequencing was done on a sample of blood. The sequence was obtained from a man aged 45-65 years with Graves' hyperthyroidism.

CDR3 nucleotide sequence: TGTGCCAGCAGTTTACAGGGACTCTCCTACGAGCAGTACTTC. The encoded protein is CASSLQGLSYEQYF. The chain has TRBV18 and TRBJ2-7; either TRBD1 or TRBD2 may supply D (6 bases each). V gave up 8 bases and J gave up 0 bases, with 14 bases separating them. The germline V gene encodes CDR1 KGHSH and CDR2 LQKENI. The CDR3 is made up of 14 amino acids.